This T cell receptor beta chain was profiled in a study of CD8 T cells in ankylosing spondylitis. Study-wide results and caveats: According to the report, clones linked to the disease were significantly enriched in matched synovial fluid samples taken from ankylosing spondylitis patients. Both synovial fluid and blood in reactive arthritis had previously been reported to carry some motif variants.

Germline CDR1 and CDR2: LGHNA and YSLEER. The V end lost 5 bases, the J end lost 0 bases, and 8 bases lay between the germline ends. This CDR3 has 14 amino acids. Each TCR beta library was made by quantitative 5'-RACE that incorporated molecular barcodes. Via MiXCR, TCRdb re-called the 5' RACE reads, giving one row per CDR3 protein. The repertoire consists of 250,000 to 350,000 distinct CDR3 sequences, with less than 25% occurring once and the leading ten covering roughly 3.4%. A remark on this clonotype: Its antigen is still unknown.

The clonotype originates from a female donor with ankylosing spondylitis or in good health (not recorded which). The chain is built from TRBV4-3 and TRBJ2-1; D is unclear. Sequencing used blood, either unsorted or a sorted T cell fraction (not recorded which). This CDR3 is CASSARTSYNEQFF. The CDR3 DNA follows: TGCGCCAGCAGCGCGCGAACCTCCTACAATGAGCAGTTCTTC.